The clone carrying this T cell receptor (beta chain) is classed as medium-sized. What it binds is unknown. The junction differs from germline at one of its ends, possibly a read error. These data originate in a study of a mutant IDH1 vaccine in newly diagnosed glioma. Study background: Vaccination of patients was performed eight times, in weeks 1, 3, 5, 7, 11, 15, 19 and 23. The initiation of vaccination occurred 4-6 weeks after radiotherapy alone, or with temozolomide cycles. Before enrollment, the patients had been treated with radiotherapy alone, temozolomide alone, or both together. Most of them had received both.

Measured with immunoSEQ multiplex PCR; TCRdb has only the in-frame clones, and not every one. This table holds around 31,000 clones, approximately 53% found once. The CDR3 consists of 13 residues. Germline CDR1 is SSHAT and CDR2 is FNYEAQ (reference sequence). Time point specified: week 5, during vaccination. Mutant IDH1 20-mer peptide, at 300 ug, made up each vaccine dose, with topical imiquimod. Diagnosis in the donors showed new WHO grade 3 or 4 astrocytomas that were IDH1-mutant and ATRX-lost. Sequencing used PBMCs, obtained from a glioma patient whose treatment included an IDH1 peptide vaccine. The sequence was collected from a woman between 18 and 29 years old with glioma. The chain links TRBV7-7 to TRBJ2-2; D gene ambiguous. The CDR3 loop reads CASSFGNTGELFF. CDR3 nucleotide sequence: TGTGCTAGCAGCTTCGGAAACACCGGGGAGCTGTTTTTT.